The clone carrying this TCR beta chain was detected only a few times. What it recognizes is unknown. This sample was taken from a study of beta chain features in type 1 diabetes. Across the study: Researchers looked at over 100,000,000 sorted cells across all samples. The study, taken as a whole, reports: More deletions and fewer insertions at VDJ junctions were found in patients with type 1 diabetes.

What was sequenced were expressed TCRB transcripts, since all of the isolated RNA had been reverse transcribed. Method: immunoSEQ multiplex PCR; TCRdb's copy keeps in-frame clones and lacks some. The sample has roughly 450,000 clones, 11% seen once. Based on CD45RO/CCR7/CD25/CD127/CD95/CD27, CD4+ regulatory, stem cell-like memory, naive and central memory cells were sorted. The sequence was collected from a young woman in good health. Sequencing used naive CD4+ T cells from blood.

CDR3 DNA: TGCGCCAGCAGCCAAGTTGGGACCACAGATACGCAGTATTTT. Translating it yields CASSQVGTTDTQYF. J is TRBJ2-3 and V is TRBV4-3; the D call may be TRBD1 or TRBD2 (5 bases each). This CDR3 region has 14 residues. Germline V gene sequence: CDR1 LGHNA, CDR2 YSLEER. V was clipped by 1 base and J by 2 bases, with 7 bases between them.